One sample yielded the 10 T cell receptor beta chains listed below, sequenced in a study of control samples from healthy donors and cancer patients (dated by TCRdb to 2018 to 2020). The receptor library was made with the immunoSEQ multiplex PCR assay. The table was pulled from immuneACCESS by TCRdb, which kept in-frame rearrangements only. Such tables lose some clones; where checked, under half of the loss comes from unresolved V genes, and the rest has no known cause. The sample table contains 70,000 to 95,000 clones; only one count was recorded for approximately 91% of them. The ten biggest clones cover around 0.95% of the sample. The source material was blood. These receptors were obtained from a woman under 40 in good health.

In this sample, this clone turned up once. V and J are TRBV18 and TRBJ1-2; weak D call: TRBD1 (6 bases). Trimming shortened V by 1 base and J by 2 bases, and 8 bases separated the two germline ends. The CDR3 extends over 14 amino acids. Germline lookup yields CDR1 KGHSH and CDR2 LQKENI. CDR3 in amino acids: CASSPRTENYGYTF. DNA of the CDR3: TGTGCCAGCTCACCACGGACAGAAAACTATGGCTACACCTTC.

This sequence joins TRBV18 and TRBJ1-2, with D hard to call. Germline V CDR1 and CDR2: KGHSH, LQKENI. The ends were cut back, 3 bases at V and 5 bases at J, with 10 bases in the middle. There are 13 residues in the CDR3. The CDR3: CASSPATEYGYTF. As DNA, the CDR3 is TGTGCCAGCTCACCTGCGACGGAATATGGCTACACCTTC. Together with reference TRBV18 and TRBJ1-2, the CDR3 gives the full variable domain: NAGVMQNPRHLVRRRGQEARLRCSPMKGHSHVYWYRQLPEEGLKFMVYLQKENIIDESGMPKERFSAEFPKEGPSILRIQQVVRGDSAAYFCASSPATEYGYTFGSGTRLTVV.

V is TRBV11-2 and J is TRBJ1-4; D gene uncertain. The ends were cut back, 3 bases at V and 2 bases at J, with 1 base in the middle. Germline V gene lookup returns CDR1 SGHAT and CDR2 FQNNGV. The CDR3 length is 12 residues. The CDR3 sequence is CASSFTNEKLFF. The CDR3 DNA reads as TGTGCCAGCAGCTTTACTAATGAAAAACTGTTTTTT.

The CDR3 sequence is CASSQVGRTGELFF. Here the CDR3 DNA reads TGTGCCAGCAGCCAAGTCGGCCGAACCGGGGAGCTGTTTTTT. The chain combines TRBV14 with TRBJ2-2; D is ambiguous. Looked up from germline, CDR1 is SGHDN and CDR2 is FVKESK. This CDR3 is 14 amino acids long. Between the trimmed V and J ends, which lost 1 base and 5 bases, there was a span of 8 bases.

The rearrangement uses TRBV11-2 and TRBJ1-4; TRBD1 aligns across 7 bases. The V gene's germline CDR1 is SGHAT and CDR2 FQNNGV. The CDR3 has 16 residues. The junction had 11 bases not matched to a gene; V was cut back by 4 bases and J by 6 bases. The CDR3 reads CASSSPFRQGDEKLFF. For the CDR3, the DNA is TGTGCCAGCAGCTCCCCGTTTCGGCAGGGGGATGAAAAACTGTTTTTT.

The table lists this clone with a few counts. This chain uses TRBV7-3 with TRBJ2-7; TRBD2 matches at 7 bases. V shed 5 bases and J 3 bases; nucleotides not matched to a gene: 10. Germline V gives CDR1 SGHTA, CDR2 FQGTGA. The CDR3 consists of 15 residues. DNA of the CDR3: TGTGCCAGCAGCCCTGGACTAGGACCAAACTACGAGCAGTACTTC. Encoded protein: CASSPGLGPNYEQYF.

This clone was detected only once. This sequence joins TRBV4-2 and TRBJ2-7; TRBD2 matches 7 bases. This CDR3 comprises 14 residues. Per germline, CDR1 LGHNA and CDR2 YNFKEQ. Trimming removed 5 bases from V and 8 bases from J; junction bases left unmatched: 12. CDR3 sequence reads: CASSKVSGDAKQYF. The CDR3 DNA follows: TGTGCCAGCAGCAAGGTGAGCGGGGACGCGAAGCAGTACTTC.

The rearrangement joins TRBV25-1 to TRBJ1-6; a possible D gene is TRBD1 (6 bases). The CDR3 totals 14 residues. Trimming pared 11 bases from V and 7 bases from J, leaving 18 bases between. Germline CDR1 MGHDK, CDR2 SYGVNS. The CDR3 DNA is TGTGCCCGATTGGTGGGGGCGCGAAATTCACCCCTCCACTTT. Encoded protein: CARLVGARNSPLHF.

The V call is TRBV6-1, the J call TRBJ2-7, with D uncertain. V was pared by 2 bases and J by 4 bases, with 12 bases between. This CDR3 has 14 amino acids. Germline-derived CDR1 and CDR2 are MNHNS and SASEGT. Here the CDR3 DNA reads TGTGCCAGCAGTGAAAACACCAGTGGTTACGAGCAGTACTTC. Protein: CASSENTSGYEQYF.

The V and J genes are TRBV5-1 and TRBJ2-7; 7 bases align to TRBD2. Germline-derived CDR1 and CDR2 are SGHRS and YFSETQ. CDR3 length equals 14 residues. Trimming at V came to 5 bases and at J to 2 bases, leaving 7 bases not matched to a gene. The CDR3 sequence: CASRELATTYEQYF. In DNA form, the CDR3 reads TGCGCCAGCAGGGAACTAGCGACTACCTACGAGCAGTACTTC.